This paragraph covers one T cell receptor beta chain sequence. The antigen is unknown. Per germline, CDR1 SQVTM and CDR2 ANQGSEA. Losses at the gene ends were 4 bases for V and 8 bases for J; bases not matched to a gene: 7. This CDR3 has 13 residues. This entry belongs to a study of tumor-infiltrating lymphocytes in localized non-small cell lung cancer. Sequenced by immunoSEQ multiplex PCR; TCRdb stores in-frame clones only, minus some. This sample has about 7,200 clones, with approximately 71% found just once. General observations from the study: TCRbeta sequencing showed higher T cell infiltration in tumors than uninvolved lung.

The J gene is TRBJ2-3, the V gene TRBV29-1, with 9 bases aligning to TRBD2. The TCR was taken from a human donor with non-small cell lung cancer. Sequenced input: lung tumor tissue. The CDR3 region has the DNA TGCAGCGTTGGGTTAGCGGGGGAGGTTACGCAGTATTTT. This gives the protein CSVGLAGEVTQYF.